This T cell receptor beta chain emerged from a study of CD4 and CD8 cells across lung adenocarcinoma regions (dated by TCRdb to the late 2010s). Study-wide context: To look at intratumor heterogeneity in the T cell receptor repertoire, the study compared tumor centers against tumor margins.

The library was generated by PCR. TCRdb records HiSeq X Ten as the sequencer. TCRdb reran the public reads through fastp at Q25 and MiXCR, keeping productive beta chains. All rows with the same CDR3 protein become a single entry with the most common DNA and genes. The sample table holds under 10,000 distinct CDR3 sequences, of which 46% were seen once. The top ten hold about 18% of the sample. Via the germline V gene, CDR1 is SGHVS and CDR2 FNYEAQ. The CDR3 measures 12 amino acids from cysteine to phenylalanine. The DNA shown is the 36-base CDR3, in frame from base 1. V gives up 2 bases and J gives up 4 bases, and the segment between their germline ends measures 6 bases. The donors were patients who had localized lung adenocarcinoma, which is a subtype of non-small cell lung cancer. The samples were taken from the margins of localized lung adenocarcinomas. For TCR repertoire analysis, CD4+ T cells from tumor tissue were profiled separately from CD8+ T cells.

This clonotype was observed a handful of times. It has no known antigen specificity. Base qualities were left out, and no much larger clone turns up one base away. The receptor chain draws on TRBV7-6 and TRBJ2-7, with the identity of the D gene unclear. This TCR was recovered from a female donor with lung adenocarcinoma. The CD4 and CD8 labels of this study may be unreliable. Sequencing was done on a sample of CD4+ T cells from the margin of a lung tumor. The cell subset or site label, read with the paper, signifies: tumor margin region. In nucleotides, the sequence is TGTGCCAGCAGCTTAAGAGGATACGAGCAGTACTTC. Its amino acids are CASSLRGYEQYF.